A selection of T cell receptor beta chains follows, all from one sample in a study of blood T cells in healthy people across ages. TCRdb recomputed calls from the 5' RACE reads with MiXCR, one row per CDR3 protein. The sample consists of around 1,000,000 distinct CDR3 sequences, 20% to 25% of them appearing once. These data also featured in a second study, about T cells of mothers and their children.

The specimen was blood. The source of these receptors is a girl aged 2 to 9 in good health. CDR3s include the opening cysteine and the closing phenylalanine or tryptophan. The D gene is left open where the match is weak. Size values are once, few and many counts, or a class for expanded clones, and some rows have none.

TRBD1	TRBV29-1	.	TRBJ2-5	CSVTGAGETQYF	TGCAGCGTGACAGGGGCGGGTGAGACCCAGTACTTC
.	TRBV28	.	TRBJ2-5	CASSATGLVSETQYF	TGTGCCAGCAGCGCAACAGGGCTGGTATCAGAGACCCAGTACTTC
.	TRBV20-1	few	TRBJ1-1	CSARSIFGTEAFF	TGCAGTGCTAGATCGATTTTCGGCACTGAAGCTTTCTTT
TRBD2	TRBV7-2	few	TRBJ2-7	CASSLVGAGGLPYEQYF	TGTGCCAGCAGCTTAGTAGGGGCGGGGGGGCTCCCCTACGAGCAGTACTTC
.	TRBV25-1	.	TRBJ2-5	CASSEMAGRETQYF	TGTGCCAGCAGTGAAATGGCAGGTCGCGAGACCCAGTACTTC
.	TRBV12-3/TRBV12-4	once	TRBJ2-7	CASSFKQGLWEQYF	TGTGCCAGCAGTTTTAAGCAGGGTCTTTGGGAGCAGTACTTC
TRBD1	TRBV14	few	TRBJ2-5	CASSRGQGYQETQYF	TGTGCCAGCAGCCGAGGACAGGGGTATCAAGAGACCCAGTACTTC
TRBD2	TRBV7-3	few	TRBJ2-5	CASSPGGGWETQYF	TGTGCCAGCAGCCCAGGCGGGGGGTGGGAGACCCAGTACTTC
TRBD1	TRBV29-1	.	TRBJ2-5	CSAIRGQSIETQYF	TGCAGCGCCATCAGGGGGCAGTCCATAGAGACCCAGTACTTC
.	TRBV6-1	few	TRBJ2-1	CASTSRGQGSTRYF	TGTGCCAGCACCTCCAGAGGGCAGGGGTCTACGAGGTACTTC
.	TRBV18	.	TRBJ2-1	CASGETVLSYNEQFF	TGTGCCAGCGGGGAGACAGTTCTATCCTACAATGAGCAGTTCTTC
TRBD2	TRBV7-9	.	TRBJ2-5	CASSILAGGETQYF	TGTGCCAGCAGTATACTAGCGGGTGGAGAGACCCAGTACTTC
.	TRBV7-9	few	TRBJ2-1	CASSLVPTVYNEQFF	TGTGCCAGCAGCTTAGTTCCGACTGTGTACAATGAGCAGTTCTTC
.	TRBV5-1	many	TRBJ1-5	CASSPGGDNQPQHF	TGCGCCAGCAGCCCGGGAGGGGACAATCAGCCCCAGCATTTT
.	TRBV29-1	.	TRBJ2-7	CSVEVGAYEQYF	TGCAGCGTTGAGGTAGGGGCCTACGAGCAGTACTTC
.	TRBV2	once	TRBJ2-5	CASTAKGETQYF	TGTGCCAGCACCGCCAAGGGCGAGACCCAGTACTTC
TRBD1	TRBV28	few	TRBJ1-1	CASNRGNTEAFF	TGTGCCAGCAACAGGGGGAACACTGAAGCTTTCTTT
.	TRBV5-6	.	TRBJ1-1	CASSLVSGVTNTEAFF	TGTGCCAGCAGCTTGGTCTCTGGGGTTACGAACACTGAAGCTTTCTTT
.	TRBV12-3/TRBV12-4	.	TRBJ2-1	CASSNSGGRYYNEQFF	TGTGCCAGCAGTAACTCAGGTGGGAGATACTACAATGAGCAGTTCTTC
TRBD1	TRBV3-1	.	TRBJ1-1	CASSLRGTGDEAFF	TGTGCCAGCAGCCTTCGTGGGACAGGGGATGAAGCTTTCTTT
.	TRBV20-1	.	TRBJ1-1	CSARDGGEGTNTEAFF	TGCAGTGCTAGAGACGGCGGGGAGGGGACGAACACTGAAGCTTTCTTT
.	TRBV5-5	.	TRBJ2-7	CASRSGTVSYEQYF	TGTGCCAGCAGATCCGGGACGGTCTCCTACGAGCAGTACTTC